The clone carrying this T cell receptor beta chain counts as medium-sized. As yet, its antigen is unknown. This sample is drawn from a study of OX40 agonist ivuxolimab in advanced cancers. Study-level information: Dose-escalation patients suffered from hepatocellular carcinoma, melanoma, renal cell or head and neck cancer. The study's findings and limits: Clonal expansion by week 6 occurred in CD4+ and CD8+ blood T cells (at 0.1 to 3.0 mg/kg). Clonal expansion in partial responders at 0.1-3.0 mg/kg ranked among the lowest.

Profiling relied on immunoSEQ multiplex PCR, and the TCRdb table lists in-frame clones only, not all of them. The sample lists more than 9,000 clones, about 82% seen once, with approximately 21% in the top ten. CDR1 is LGHNA, CDR2 YNFKEQ, per germline. Trimming left V 10 bases short and J 0 bases short, with 13 bases between. The length of the CDR3 is 14 residues. Autoimmune disease history or systemic immunosuppression was exclusionary. Material: CD4+ or CD8+ T cells sorted from blood, obtained in a trial of the OX40 agonist ivuxolimab. The chain has TRBV4-2 and TRBJ2-1; possibly TRBD1 or TRBD2 for D (7 bases each). The receptor comes from an adult with an advanced solid tumor such as melanoma, head and neck, liver or kidney cancer. The CDR3 loop reads CAIQRDSSYNEQFF. The CDR3 region has the DNA TGTGCCATTCAGCGGGACAGCTCCTACAATGAGCAGTTCTTC.